A single sample gave rise to the 21 T cell receptor beta chains below, sequenced in a study of technical replicates of blood from a handful of donors. TCRdb's copy holds only in-frame clones and misses some; the assay was immunoSEQ multiplex PCR. This sample has about 53,000 clones, with about 86% found just once. Sequencing was performed on PBMCs. Source of these receptors: a human donor in good health. Some clones in this sample may be carry-over from other donors' samples.

The rearrangement joins TRBV6-5 to TRBJ1-2, with a tentative D call TRBD1 (5 bases). The CDR3 is made up of 11 amino acids. The germline CDR1 and CDR2 sequences are MNHEY and SVGAGI. Trimming took off 5 bases at V and 8 bases at J, with 9 bases between the two ends. The CDR3 sequence is CASSQGLGYTF. The CDR3 DNA reads as TGTGCCAGCAGTCAGGGATTGGGCTACACCTTC.

This clone was recorded once. The CDR3 DNA is TGTGCCAGCAGCGCCGACAGTGGGGAAGAGACCCAGTACTTC. Translated: CASSADSGEETQYF. This chain uses TRBV9 with TRBJ2-5, with D tentatively TRBD1 (5 bases). The CDR3 extends over 14 amino acids. The ends were cut back, 3 bases at V and 3 bases at J, with 12 bases in the middle. CDR1 is SGDLS, CDR2 YYNGEE, per germline. The full variable domain, completed using reference TRBV9 and TRBJ2-5, is DSGVTQTPKHLITATGQRVTLRCSPRSGDLSVYWYQQSLDQGLQFLIQYYNGEERAKGNILERFSAQQFPDLHSELNLSSLELGDSALYFCASSADSGEETQYFGPGTRLLVL.

This chain joins TRBV6-1 and TRBJ1-1; the match to TRBD1 covers 11 bases. Germline V gene sequence: CDR1 MNHNS, CDR2 SASEGT. The CDR3 is 17 amino acids. Trimming took 3 bases from V and 0 from J; bases not matched to a gene: 6. The CDR3 loop reads CASSDWTGGPLNTEAFF. DNA of the CDR3: TGTGCCAGCAGTGACTGGACAGGGGGCCCTCTGAACACTGAAGCTTTCTTT.

This clone has just one count. This chain links TRBV14 with TRBJ1-2; possibly TRBD1 for D (6 bases). Germline V CDR1 and CDR2: SGHDN, FVKESK. Between the trimmed V and J ends, which lost 1 base and 5 bases, there was a span of 17 bases. This CDR3 contains 16 residues. CDR3 coding DNA: TGTGCCAGCAGCCAAGGTCGGCTGGGGGACATTTATGGCTACACCTTC. This gives the protein CASSQGRLGDIYGYTF.

The chain has TRBV5-5 and TRBJ2-5, with 7 bases identical to TRBD1. The V gene end was trimmed by 5 bases and the J gene end by 3 bases; junction bases not matched to a gene: 10. CDR3 length: 15 residues. CDR1 SGHKS and CDR2 YYEKEE come from the germline V gene (reference sequence). The CDR3 DNA reads as TGTGCCAGCAGACCGACTACAGGGGTCGAAGAGACCCAGTACTTC. Its protein is CASRPTTGVEETQYF. The entire variable domain, with the rest obtained from reference TRBV5-5 and TRBJ2-5, is as follows: DAGVTQSPTHLIKTRGQQVTLRCSPISGHKSVSWYQQVLGQGPQFIFQYYEKEERGRGNFPDRFSARQFPNYSSELNVNALLLGDSALYLCASRPTTGVEETQYFGPGTRLLVL.

V and J are TRBV2 and TRBJ1-1, with 8 bases fitting TRBD1. The CDR3 consists of 12 residues. Germline loops: CDR1 SNHLY, CDR2 FYNNEI. J lost 5 bases, V lost 8 bases, and 4 bases had no gene match. The CDR3 here is CASPRGLTEAFF. The CDR3, as DNA: TGTGCCAGCCCCAGGGGGCTAACTGAAGCTTTCTTT.

The chain joins TRBV19 to TRBJ1-5; tentative D call: TRBD1 (6 bases). CDR1 is LNHDA and CDR2 is SQIVND in the germline V gene (reference sequence). Trimming left V 4 bases short and J 6 bases short, with 13 bases between. CDR3 length: 14 residues. The CDR3 region has the DNA TGTGCCAGTAGTACGGACAGTTGGGGTCAGCCCCAGCATTTT. Amino acids: CASSTDSWGQPQHF.

On this clone itself: Within the sample, other DNA sequences also encode this same CDR3. The rearrangement links TRBV9 to TRBJ2-1, with 11 bases that match TRBD2. The CDR3 loop spans 16 amino acids. Germline lookup yields CDR1 SGDLS and CDR2 YYNGEE. V trimming: 2 bases; J trimming: 3 bases; junction bases outside the gene matches: 4. CDR3 sequence (DNA): TGTGCCAGCAGCGTTGGACTAGCGGGTGTCTACAATGAGCAGTTCTTC. This translates into CASSVGLAGVYNEQFF. The complete variable domain, with remaining parts taken from reference TRBV9 and TRBJ2-1, reads DSGVTQTPKHLITATGQRVTLRCSPRSGDLSVYWYQQSLDQGLQFLIQYYNGEERAKGNILERFSAQQFPDLHSELNLSSLELGDSALYFCASSVGLAGVYNEQFFGPGTRLTVL.

This chain uses TRBV29-1 with TRBJ2-7, with D possibly TRBD1 on 7 matching bases. Germline V CDR1 and CDR2: SQVTM, ANQGSEA. V lost 2 bases to trimming and J lost 5 bases, with 13 bases between them. The length of the CDR3 is 13 residues. The CDR3 here is CSVELDREDEQYF. In nucleotides, the CDR3 is TGCAGCGTTGAACTTGACAGGGAGGACGAGCAGTACTTC.

V and J are TRBV6-1 and TRBJ1-2, with D maybe TRBD1 (5 bases). Germline V gene data show CDR1 as MNHNS and CDR2 as SASEGT. The germline V and J ends were trimmed by 3 bases and 4 bases, with 12 bases remaining between them. The CDR3 runs 14 residues. The CDR3 DNA follows: TGTGCCAGCAGTGATCTGGGCAGGGTCTATGGCTACACCTTC. Protein sequence: CASSDLGRVYGYTF.

This rearrangement joins TRBV29-1 to TRBJ2-2; weak D call: TRBD1 (6 bases). V lost 7 bases and J lost 1, with 13 bases in between. CDR3 length equals 14 residues. Per the germline V gene, CDR1 is SQVTM and CDR2 is ANQGSEA. CDR3 DNA sequence: TGCAGCGCCCGGACAGACCGGAACACCGGGGAGCTGTTTTTT. Translating it yields CSARTDRNTGELFF.

This clone was recorded a few times. J is TRBJ2-1 and V is TRBV4-2, with D possibly TRBD1 on 6 matching bases. The V gene lost 3 bases and the J gene lost 4 bases, with 7 bases spanning the gap. Germline V gene lookup returns CDR1 LGHNA and CDR2 YNFKEQ. The CDR3 contains 13 residues. The CDR3 region has the DNA TGTGCCAGCAGCCAGGGACAATACAATGAGCAGTTCTTC. Protein sequence: CASSQGQYNEQFF.

The chain is built from TRBV2 and TRBJ2-7; D is unclear. This CDR3 has 12 amino acids. Between the trimmed V and J ends, which lost 6 bases and 3 bases, there was a span of 9 bases. Germline V CDR1 and CDR2: SNHLY, FYNNEI. CDR3 amino acids: CASSSSFYEQYF. The CDR3 coding sequence is TGTGCCAGCAGCTCCAGTTTCTACGAGCAGTACTTC.

The chain recombines TRBV29-1 with TRBJ2-7; TRBD1 matches 7 bases. V shed 8 bases and J 5 bases; nucleotides not matched to a gene: 6. Germline V gene sequence: CDR1 SQVTM, CDR2 ANQGSEA. CDR3 length: 11 amino acids. CDR3 DNA sequence: TGCAGCCTCCGACAGGGAAACGAGCAGTACTTC. Its translation: CSLRQGNEQYF.

This clone was detected once. The chain is built from TRBV29-1 and TRBJ2-1; tentatively, D is TRBD2 (5 bases). Germline CDR1 SQVTM, CDR2 ANQGSEA. Trimming stripped 0 bases from V and 9 bases from J, with 12 bases between. The CDR3 totals 13 residues. In DNA form, the CDR3 reads TGCAGCGTTGAAGATCGGACGGAGGCTGAGCAGTTCTTC. Residues: CSVEDRTEAEQFF.

The CDR3 nucleotides are TGCGCCAGCACCCCCAAACGGAGGGGGCGGAACTACGAGCAGTACTTC. Encoded protein: CASTPKRRGRNYEQYF. The rearrangement links TRBV23-1 to TRBJ2-7; possibly TRBD1 for D (7 bases). Being an ORF, TRBV23-1 has a function that is uncertain. The V gene lost 7 bases and the J gene lost 3 bases, with 22 bases spanning the gap. The CDR3 runs to 16 residues.

This chain uses TRBV6-5 with TRBJ2-7; D remains ambiguous. This CDR3 contains 15 residues. The germline V and J ends were trimmed by 0 bases and 1 base, with 10 bases remaining between them. Looked up from germline, CDR1 is MNHEY and CDR2 is SVGAGI. CDR3 sequence reads: CASSYSFPRSYEQYF. The CDR3 coding sequence is TGTGCCAGCAGTTACTCTTTCCCCCGGTCCTACGAGCAGTACTTC.

The chain recombines TRBV7-2 with TRBJ2-7, with D unclear. Trimming removed 1 base at V and 2 bases at J, with 15 bases between. The CDR3 length is 16 residues. Looked up from germline, CDR1 is SGHTA and CDR2 is FQGNSA. CDR3 nucleotide sequence: TGTGCCAGCAGCTTAGATTCCGCGACACCTACCTACGAGCAGTACTTC. This encodes CASSLDSATPTYEQYF.

This clone was counted a single time. CDR3 in amino acids: CASSVGSGTALNTQYF. The CDR3, as DNA: TGTGCCAGCAGCGTGGGTAGCGGGACCGCTCTAAATACGCAGTATTTT. The J gene is TRBJ2-3, the V gene TRBV9; 8 positions match TRBD2. In germline, CDR1 is SGDLS, CDR2 YYNGEE. V was clipped by 2 bases and J by 7 bases; unmatched bases: 12. This CDR3 comprises 16 residues.

This chain joins TRBV18 and TRBJ2-5; a weak D match, TRBD2 (6 bases). The germline V gene has CDR1 KGHSH and CDR2 LQKENI. Trimming took 2 bases from V and 4 from J, leaving 11 bases between them. CDR3 length equals 14 residues. CDR3 bases: TGTGCCAGCTCACCAGTTGAGGGAGGAGAGACCCAGTACTTC. Protein sequence: CASSPVEGGETQYF.

The V and J genes are TRBV2 and TRBJ2-1, with 9 bases that match TRBD1. V lost 6 bases to trimming and J lost 5 bases; unmatched junction nucleotides: 5. The CDR3 runs 14 residues. Germline V gene lookup returns CDR1 SNHLY and CDR2 FYNNEI. For the CDR3, the DNA is TGTGCCAGCAGAGGGACAGGGAGCAACAATGAGCAGTTCTTC. As protein: CASRGTGSNNEQFF.